The clone carrying this T cell receptor (beta chain) showed up just once. Its antigen is not identified. The PCR contained 60 Vbeta and 13 Jbeta primers. TCRdb keeps only in-frame clones here, not all; method: immunoSEQ multiplex PCR. The sample lists hundreds of thousands of clones; around 79% were seen once. This sample was included in a study of cytomegalovirus exposure and HLA in healthy donors. Notes on the study in general: Earlier analysis found most TCR beta V segments productive about 87% or about 30% of the time. Later analysis reportedly placed an Asian-associated ancestry cluster below the roughly 680-donor mean in N-insertions.

This CDR3 spans 16 amino acids. The genes are TRBV21-1 and TRBJ2-1; no DNA check was done on the table's D call, TRBD1. TRBV21-1 has pseudogene status. This clonotype was sampled from a male donor in good health and CMV-seronegative. Sequencing was carried out using PBMCs. The DNA of the CDR3 is TGTGCCAGCAGCAAAGGTAGGACAGGGGAGCCAAATGAGCAGTTCTTC. This encodes CASSKGRTGEPNEQFF.